The 30 T cell receptor beta chains below all came from one sample that was sequenced in a study of PD-1 blockade in classical Hodgkin lymphoma. The table came from immunoSEQ multiplex PCR; TCRdb's copy has only in-frame clones and leaves some out. The sample has more than 40,000 clones; around three quarters are singletons. In every patient, relapse followed autologous stem cell transplantation, while exposure to brentuximab vedotin differed. Sequences were derived from peripheral blood mononuclear cells (PBMCs), sampled at baseline. Every receptor here comes from a human donor with classical Hodgkin lymphoma.

In its sample, this clone was seen a few times. The chain carries TRBV14 and TRBJ1-5; D uncertain. Between the trimmed V and J ends, which lost 2 bases and 7 bases, there was a span of 15 bases. The germline gives CDR1 SGHDN, CDR2 FVKESK. CDR3 length equals 15 residues. The CDR3 nucleotides are TGTGCCAGCAGCCAATCCTCCGGGGTCAACCAGCCCCAGCATTTT. This encodes CASSQSSGVNQPQHF.

The CDR3 reads CASSEGNAYEQYF. CDR3 coding DNA: TGTGCCAGCAGTGAAGGCAACGCCTACGAGCAGTACTTC. The chain has TRBV25-1 and TRBJ2-7; D remains unclear. Trimming stripped 2 bases from V and 2 bases from J, with 7 bases between. This CDR3 spans 13 amino acids. Germline CDR1 MGHDK, CDR2 SYGVNS.

CDR3 region: CSVAGLAGAFQETQYF. The DNA for the CDR3 is TGCAGCGTTGCGGGACTAGCGGGAGCGTTTCAAGAGACCCAGTACTTC. This chain uses TRBV29-1 with TRBJ2-5; 14 nucleotides line up with TRBD2. The junction had 6 bases not matched to a gene; V was cut back by 4 bases and J by 2 bases. CDR3 length: 16 amino acids. The germline gives CDR1 SQVTM, CDR2 ANQGSEA. The whole variable domain, filled in from reference TRBV29-1 and TRBJ2-5, reads SAVISQKPSRDICQRGTSLTIQCQVDSQVTMMFWYRQQPGQSLTLIATANQGSEATYESGFVIDKFPISRPNLTFSTLTVSNMSPEDSSIYLCSVAGLAGAFQETQYFGPGTRLLVL.

As DNA, the CDR3 is TGTGCCAGCAGCCCTCAGGGAGGGGGGTATGGCTACACCTTC. It specifies CASSPQGGGYGYTF. V and J are TRBV7-3 and TRBJ1-2; D might be TRBD1 (6 bases). Trimming took 5 bases from V and 5 from J, leaving 15 bases between them. Germline assignment: CDR1 SGHTA and CDR2 FQGTGA. The CDR3 runs 14 residues.

The J gene is TRBJ2-7, the V gene TRBV29-1; no reliable D call. Germline V gene sequence: CDR1 SQVTM, CDR2 ANQGSEA. V lost 1 base to trimming and J lost 2 bases, with 9 bases between them. The CDR3 covers 13 residues. The CDR3 reads CSVEGSGPYEQYF. The CDR3 DNA sequence: TGCAGCGTTGAAGGGTCGGGCCCCTACGAGCAGTACTTC.

In its sample, this clone was seen once. The rearrangement links TRBV2 to TRBJ1-3; TRBD1 agrees at 7 bases. J was trimmed by 0 bases and V by 7 bases; bases with no gene match: 6. CDR1 is SNHLY, CDR2 FYNNEI, per germline. The length of the CDR3 is 15 residues. This CDR3 is CASTTGLHSGNTIYF. The CDR3 DNA reads as TGTGCCAGCACGACAGGGTTACACTCTGGAAACACCATATATTTT.

The gene calls are TRBV19 and TRBJ2-3; TRBD1 aligns across 10 bases. The CDR3 loop spans 15 amino acids. V lost 10 bases, J lost 5 bases, and 12 bases stayed unmatched. From germline, CDR1 is LNHDA and CDR2 SQIVND (reference sequence). The CDR3 DNA reads TGTGCCACTAAGTTTATGGGACAGGGGCAAGATACGCAGTATTTT. This encodes CATKFMGQGQDTQYF. The whole variable domain, remainder taken from reference TRBV19 and TRBJ2-3, is DGGITQSPKYLFRKEGQNVTLSCEQNLNHDAMYWYRQDPGQGLRLIYYSQIVNDFQKGDIAEGYSVSREKKESFPLTVTSAQKNPTAFYLCATKFMGQGQDTQYFGPGTRLTVL.

This clone was counted between two and nine times. The chain joins TRBV30 to TRBJ1-3, with D perhaps TRBD1 (6 bases). The CDR3 length is 14 residues. The germline V gene has CDR1 GTSNPN and CDR2 SVGIG (reference sequence). The V end lost 1 base, the J end lost 7 bases, and 14 bases lay between the germline ends. DNA of the CDR3: TGTGCCTGGAGTGGTACAAGGGGGATTAACACCATATATTTT. Translated: CAWSGTRGINTIYF. Complete variable domain (other parts from reference TRBV30 and TRBJ1-3): SQTIHQWPATLVQPVGSPLSLECTVEGTSNPNLYWYRQAAGRGLQLLFYSVGIGQISSEVPQNLSASRPQDRQFILSSKKLLLSDSGFYLCAWSGTRGINTIYFGEGSWLTVV.

The V and J genes are TRBV6-5 and TRBJ1-1; D not certain. V lost 0 bases, J lost 2 bases, and 7 bases lay in between. The V gene's germline CDR1 is MNHEY and CDR2 SVGAGI. This CDR3 has 14 amino acids. The CDR3 here is CASSYSADNTEAFF. The CDR3 nucleotides read TGTGCCAGCAGTTACTCAGCAGATAACACTGAAGCTTTCTTT.

The sample holds one count of this clone. The J gene is TRBJ1-1, the V gene TRBV7-3; the D gene is possibly TRBD1 (6 bases). Germline V lookup: CDR1 SGHTA, CDR2 FQGTGA. V lost 5 bases, J lost 2 bases, and 18 bases lay in between. CDR3 size: 16 residues. The CDR3: CASSPRGGSRNTEAFF. The CDR3 DNA reads TGTGCCAGCAGCCCCCGAGGGGGATCTCGCAACACTGAAGCTTTCTTT.

The rearrangement uses TRBV2 and TRBJ2-7; 7 bases align to TRBD2. The length of the CDR3 is 15 residues. Trimming cost V 4 bases and J 0 bases; bases outside gene matches: 6. Germline V CDR1 and CDR2: SNHLY, FYNNEI. The CDR3 region has the DNA TGTGCCAGCAGTGGTGACGGGGGGAACTCCTACGAGCAGTACTTC. Translation: CASSGDGGNSYEQYF.

J is TRBJ1-2 and V is TRBV14, with 8 bases identical to TRBD1. Germline V gene data show CDR1 as SGHDN and CDR2 as FVKESK. V shed 2 bases and J 8 bases; nucleotides not matched to a gene: 16. CDR3 length: 17 amino acids. DNA of the CDR3: TGTGCCAGCAGCCAACCGGGGGACACCAGGGGGCTTGGAGGCTACACCTTC. This gives the protein CASSQPGDTRGLGGYTF.

This clone was seen a handful of times. The V gene is TRBV29-1, the J gene TRBJ2-7; no clear D. Trimming stripped 3 bases from V and 5 bases from J, with 11 bases between. CDR3 size: 12 residues. CDR1 and CDR2 from the germline V gene are SQVTM and ANQGSEA. The CDR3 loop is CSVEYSSNEQYF. In DNA form, the CDR3 reads TGCAGCGTTGAGTACTCATCTAACGAGCAGTACTTC.

The gene calls are TRBV27 and TRBJ2-5; 10 bases line up with TRBD1. The CDR3 loop spans 15 amino acids. The germline CDR1 and CDR2 sequences are MNHEY and SMNVEV (reference sequence). J gave up 2 bases and V 1 base, and 1 base lay outside the gene matches. The CDR3 here is CASSLWTGGQETQYF. In nucleotides, the CDR3 is TGTGCCAGCAGTTTATGGACAGGGGGTCAAGAGACCCAGTACTTC.

The J gene is TRBJ2-2, the V gene TRBV11-2; D gene uncertain. The CDR3 runs 17 residues. V dropped 5 bases and J dropped 5 bases, with 21 bases sitting between them. From germline, CDR1 is SGHAT and CDR2 FQNNGV. The CDR3 is CASSRLPTRVGTGELFF. DNA of the CDR3: TGTGCCAGCAGCCGACTCCCTACAAGGGTCGGGACCGGGGAGCTGTTTTTT. Looking up the rest from reference TRBV11-2 and TRBJ2-2 gives the full variable domain: EAGVAQSPRYKIIEKRQSVAFWCNPISGHATLYWYQQILGQGPKLLIQFQNNGVVDDSQLPKDRFSAERLKGVDSTLKIQPAKLEDSAVYLCASSRLPTRVGTGELFFGEGSRLTVL.

V usage is TRBV27 and J usage is TRBJ2-3; the D gene is possibly TRBD2 (6 bases). Germline loops: CDR1 MNHEY, CDR2 SMNVEV (reference sequence). This CDR3 region has 11 residues. Deletions cut 8 bases from V and 7 bases from J, with 10 bases between. DNA for the CDR3: TGTGCCAGCCTTGGGGGGAATACGCAGTATTTT. It specifies CASLGGNTQYF.

The chain joins TRBV6-6 to TRBJ2-7; D remains ambiguous. The germline V gene encodes CDR1 MNHNY and CDR2 SVGAGI (reference sequence). The CDR3 length is 14 residues. V shed 2 bases and J shed 2 bases, with 10 bases lying between them. CDR3 in amino acids: CASSYGIGTYEQYF. As DNA, the CDR3 is TGTGCCAGCAGTTACGGGATCGGTACCTACGAGCAGTACTTC.

A note on this clone: Other DNA sequences in the sample encode the same CDR3. The chain has TRBV6-6 and TRBJ2-6; D might be TRBD1 or TRBD2, each matching 5 bases. The germline V gene encodes CDR1 MNHNY and CDR2 SVGAGI (reference sequence). CDR3 length equals 13 residues. The ends were cut back, 6 bases at V and 4 bases at J, with 7 bases in the middle. The CDR3 region has the DNA TGTGCCAGCAGGGGACCCGGGGCCAACGTCCTGACTTTC. Its protein product is CASRGPGANVLTF.

The CDR3 region has the DNA TGTGCCAGCAGCTTAAGGGGGGCGGGAGCCGGCGACGAGCAGTACTTC. Translating it yields CASSLRGAGAGDEQYF. This chain joins TRBV7-3 and TRBJ2-7; D perhaps matches TRBD2 (7 bases). This CDR3 region has 16 residues. Looked up from germline, CDR1 is SGHTA and CDR2 is FQGTGA. Trimming took off 1 base at V and 5 bases at J, with 18 bases between the two ends.

In this sample, this clone turned up once. This chain uses TRBV11-2 with TRBJ1-1; possibly TRBD1 for D (6 bases). Per germline, CDR1 SGHAT and CDR2 FQNNGV. V dropped 7 bases and J dropped 1 base, with 16 bases sitting between them. The CDR3 covers 15 residues. The CDR3 region has the DNA TGTGCCAGCACCCTATATCCAGGGGAGAACACTGAAGCTTTCTTT. Protein product: CASTLYPGENTEAFF.

The J gene is TRBJ2-7, the V gene TRBV5-1, with a weak D call TRBD2 (6 bases). With 1 base removed from V and 0 bases from J, the gap between germline ends came to 14 bases. The CDR3 has 16 residues. The germline V gene encodes CDR1 SGHRS and CDR2 YFSETQ. The CDR3 DNA follows: TGCGCCAGCAGCTTGTCTGCCAGCGGGCTCTCCTACGAGCAGTACTTC. Translated, it gives CASSLSASGLSYEQYF.

The J gene is TRBJ2-5, the V gene TRBV7-2; TRBD2 agrees at 8 bases. The tail of the sequence fits TRBJ2-7 better, so the J call may be wrong. CDR3 length: 15 residues. Per germline, CDR1 SGHTA and CDR2 FQGNSA. The CDR3 nucleotides read TGTGCCAGCAGCTTAGATCCGGGACTAGTAGGCGAGCAGTACTTC. Translated: CASSLDPGLVGEQYF.

This clone was seen more than once but under ten times. V and J are TRBV28 and TRBJ1-5; D unclear. V dropped 3 bases and J dropped 6 bases, with 3 bases sitting between them. Germline CDR1 reads MDHEN; CDR2 reads SYDVKM. This CDR3 comprises 11 residues. Here the CDR3 reads CASSFAQPQHF. DNA of the CDR3: TGTGCCAGCAGTTTTGCTCAGCCCCAGCATTTT.

The chain employs TRBV7-2 and TRBJ1-1, with D perhaps TRBD1 (5 bases). CDR1 SGHTA and CDR2 FQGNSA come from the germline V gene. CDR3 size: 13 residues. Trimming stripped 2 bases from V and 5 bases from J, with 9 bases between. The CDR3: CASSLQGGTEAFF. The CDR3 nucleotides read TGTGCCAGCAGCTTACAGGGCGGGACTGAAGCTTTCTTT.

This clone appeared a single time. The rearrangement uses TRBV28 and TRBJ2-3, with D perhaps assigned TRBD1 or TRBD2 (6 bases each). CDR3 size: 16 residues. Per germline, CDR1 MDHEN and CDR2 SYDVKM. Deletions cut 6 bases from V and 3 bases from J, with 19 bases between. The CDR3 DNA reads TGTGCCAGCAGCCGGACAGTCCCCGGGGGAACAGATACGCAGTATTTT. Protein product: CASSRTVPGGTDTQYF.

Remarks on this clone: Other DNA sequences from this sample encode an identical CDR3 as well. The chain uses TRBV29-1 and TRBJ2-7; 8 bases are shared with TRBD2. CDR1 is SQVTM and CDR2 is ANQGSEA in the germline V gene. The J segment lost 4 bases and the V segment lost 1 base, leaving 0 bases of the junction unmatched. CDR3 size: 12 residues. The CDR3 region is CSVEAGGYEQYF. CDR3 DNA sequence: TGCAGCGTTGAAGCGGGGGGGTACGAGCAGTACTTC.

The chain employs TRBV6-1 and TRBJ1-2; 9 bases fit TRBD1. Trimming at V came to 6 bases and at J to 4 bases, leaving 6 bases not matched to a gene. The CDR3 loop spans 14 amino acids. Germline V gene lookup returns CDR1 MNHNS and CDR2 SASEGT. The DNA for the CDR3 is TGTGCCAGCAGGGCCGGGACAGGGATCTATGGCTACACCTTC. It encodes CASRAGTGIYGYTF.

This chain uses TRBV5-4 with TRBJ1-5; no clear D gene. From germline, CDR1 is SGHNT and CDR2 YYREEE (reference sequence). V was shortened by 2 bases and J by 1 base, with 7 bases between the two germline ends. The CDR3 runs to 14 residues. This CDR3 is CASSFSGSNQPQHF. CDR3 DNA: TGTGCCAGCAGCTTTTCCGGGAGCAATCAGCCCCAGCATTTT.

This clone appeared once. The J gene is TRBJ1-1, the V gene TRBV7-3, with TRBD1 identical over 7 bases. Germline trimming cut 1 base from V and 11 bases from J; bases unmatched to any gene: 7. CDR1 and CDR2 (germline): SGHTA, FQGTGA. This CDR3 spans 13 amino acids. The chain's CDR3 is CASSLRGGFDAFF. CDR3 DNA: TGTGCCAGCAGCTTAAGAGGGGGCTTCGACGCTTTCTTT.

The chain employs TRBV27 and TRBJ2-7, with D uncertain. Trimming stripped 8 bases from V and 0 bases from J, with 11 bases between. The CDR3 loop spans 13 amino acids. CDR1 is MNHEY, CDR2 SMNVEV, per germline (reference sequence). CDR3 amino acids: CASGVAPSYEQYF. The CDR3 DNA is TGTGCCAGCGGAGTGGCCCCCTCCTACGAGCAGTACTTC.